The clone carrying this TCR beta chain was seen a handful of times. The entry originates in a study of blood T cell repertoires in COVID-19. Overall study: T cells, B-cell-depleted T cells, or PBMCs provided the cDNA or gDNA that served as material.

In the authors' workflow: From reference gene primer amplification, estimates of nucleated cell counts were derived. Assay used: immunoSEQ multiplex PCR; TCRdb lists only in-frame clones, some missing. The DNA was the basis for D and trimming; V, J and clone size are from that table. The sample includes some 88,000 clones, 70% to 90% of them seen just once. Germline CDR1 reads SGDLS; CDR2 reads YYNGEE. The CDR3 runs to 14 residues. Trimming left V 3 bases short and J 5 bases short, with 11 bases between. Sample: peripheral blood. This clonotype was sampled from a man between 60 and 75 years old with acute or convalescent COVID-19. The gene calls are TRBV9 and TRBJ2-2; TRBD2 is a possible D gene (6 bases). The CDR3, as DNA: TGTGCCAGCAGCGAGCCGGGGAGGACCGGGGAGCTGTTTTTT. It is translated as CASSEPGRTGELFF.